Given below is one T cell receptor beta chain in context. No antigen is known for it. Per germline, CDR1 SGHTA and CDR2 FQGTGA. The CDR3 is 14 amino acids. Trimming removed 0 bases from V and 5 bases from J, with 8 bases in between. PCR used 60 Vbeta primers and 13 Jbeta primers. Profiled with immunoSEQ multiplex PCR; TCRdb holds only in-frame clones, not every one. Its clone listing holds roughly 120,000 clones. These data come from a study of cytomegalovirus exposure and HLA in healthy donors. At the level of the study: Of all 400 or so donors who were genotyped, around 79% belonged to the Caucasian-associated ancestry cluster.

Study outcomes and limitations: Among TCR beta chains, those listed as cytomegalovirus-associated numbered 164. The study had only CMV serostatus as immune exposure information. Reports state that TCR beta sequences accurately predicted most subjects' HLA-A and HLA-B alleles.

Sequencing input: PBMCs. The TCR comes from a man aged 25 to 45 in good health and CMV-seronegative. V is TRBV7-3 and J is TRBJ2-1; perhaps TRBD2 as D (6 bases). CDR3 nucleotides: TGTGCCAGCAGCTTAACCGGAGGGAACAATGAGCAGTTCTTC. Translation gives CASSLTGGNNEQFF.